Below are 20 T cell receptor beta chains sequenced from a single sample in a study of blood T cell repertoires in COVID-19 (dated by TCRdb to between 2020 and 2021). Library preparation employed the immunoSEQ multiplex PCR assay. TCRdb holds this immuneACCESS table with in-frame rearrangements only. Some clones are missing; in checked studies, unresolved V genes explain under half, and the rest has no known cause. The sample table records some 40,000 clones; around 80% of these occur just once. The leading ten clones occupy 16% of the sample. The sequenced sample was peripheral blood. All receptors come from a man in his 70s with acute or convalescent COVID-19.

CDR3 bases: TGTGCCAGCCGTCTAGACAGTCACGAGGGCTACACCTTC. Its translation is CASRLDSHEGYTF. The chain uses TRBV6-5 and TRBJ1-2; D is possibly TRBD1 (5 bases). V lost 8 bases and J 8 bases, leaving 18 bases between the germline ends. CDR3 length: 13 residues. The V gene's germline CDR1 is MNHEY and CDR2 SVGAGI.

This clone came up a few times. The rearrangement joins TRBV7-9 to TRBJ1-1, with 9 nucleotides matching TRBD1. CDR3 size: 15 residues. Germline CDR1 and CDR2: SEHNR and FQNEAQ (reference sequence). V was clipped by 5 bases and J by 1 base; unmatched bases: 5. CDR3 in amino acids: CASSDRDRANTEAFF. The DNA for the CDR3 is TGTGCCAGCAGCGATAGGGACAGGGCGAACACTGAAGCTTTCTTT.

This chain joins TRBV18 and TRBJ1-5; 9 nucleotides match TRBD1. Germline V gene sequence: CDR1 KGHSH, CDR2 LQKENI. V trimming: 3 bases; J trimming: 4 bases; junction bases outside the gene matches: 4. The CDR3 covers 15 residues. CDR3 in amino acids: CASSPGQGGNQPQHF. CDR3 nucleotide sequence: TGTGCCAGCTCACCGGGACAGGGAGGAAATCAGCCCCAGCATTTT.

The chain joins TRBV28 to TRBJ2-7; 10 bases fit TRBD2. Germline V gene lookup returns CDR1 MDHEN and CDR2 SYDVKM. After removal of 4 bases from V and 1 base from J, the junction contained 4 bases not matched to a gene. This CDR3 contains 15 residues. The CDR3 nucleotides read TGTGCCAGCAGTTACCCTAGCGGGAGTTCCTACGAGCAGTACTTC. Encoded protein: CASSYPSGSSYEQYF.

The rearrangement uses TRBV28 and TRBJ2-7; TRBD1 matches 12 bases. The CDR3 totals 15 residues. Germline CDR1 and CDR2: MDHEN and SYDVKM. V gave up 7 bases and J gave up 7 bases; unmatched junction bases: 11. The CDR3 loop reads CASNPGGTGGREQYF. The CDR3 nucleotides read TGTGCCAGCAACCCGGGGGGGACAGGGGGCAGGGAGCAGTACTTC.

V gene TRBV5-1 combines with J gene TRBJ2-7; maybe TRBD1 (6 bases). Germline V gene lookup returns CDR1 SGHRS and CDR2 YFSETQ. The CDR3 sequence is 14 residues long. V lost 4 bases and J lost 3, with 14 bases in between. CDR3 bases: TGCGCCAGCAGCCCCCGGGACACAATCTACGAGCAGTACTTC. Translated, it gives CASSPRDTIYEQYF.

The chain joins TRBV19 to TRBJ1-5; TRBD1 is a possible D gene (6 bases). This CDR3 is 18 amino acids long. Germline assignment: CDR1 LNHDA and CDR2 SQIVND (reference sequence). V shed 1 base and J shed 3 bases, with 19 bases lying between them. CDR3 region: CASSIVSEPGQYNQPQHF. CDR3 bases: TGTGCCAGTAGTATAGTGTCAGAACCAGGACAGTACAATCAGCCCCAGCATTTT.

The chain is built from TRBV29-1 and TRBJ1-2; possibly TRBD1 for D (6 bases). Germline lookup yields CDR1 SQVTM and CDR2 ANQGSEA. The CDR3 loop spans 14 amino acids. Trimming took 4 bases from V and 2 from J, leaving 14 bases between them. The DNA of the CDR3 is TGCAGCGTTGCGGTGGGAGGGGGGAACTATGGCTACACCTTC. Translating it yields CSVAVGGGNYGYTF.

Only one count was recorded for this clone. The rearrangement joins TRBV11-2 to TRBJ2-6, with 8 positions matching TRBD1. The V and J ends lost 2 bases and 4 bases, in that order; junction bases with no gene match: 10. Germline loops: CDR1 SGHAT, CDR2 FQNNGV. The CDR3 is 18 residues long. For the CDR3, the DNA is TGTGCCAGCAGCTTATTACGCAGGGGGCTTGGCGGGGCCAACGTCCTGACTTTC. It translates to CASSLLRRGLGGANVLTF.

The chain is built from TRBV4-3 and TRBJ1-5; 7 bases match TRBD1. V lost 0 bases and J lost 7; bases outside the gene matches: 3. Germline V gene lookup returns CDR1 LGHNA and CDR2 YSLEER. The length of the CDR3 is 14 residues. In nucleotides, the CDR3 is TGCGCCAGCAGCCAAGAAAGGGGGCGGCAGCCCCAGCATTTT. It is translated as CASSQERGRQPQHF.

The V gene is TRBV25-1, the J gene TRBJ1-2, with D uncertain. V was trimmed by 6 bases and J by 4 bases, leaving 15 bases between them. This CDR3 region has 14 residues. From germline, CDR1 is MGHDK and CDR2 SYGVNS. In DNA form, the CDR3 reads TGTGCCAGCAGCCCGCCCTGGGCCAGCTATGGCTACACCTTC. Its protein is CASSPPWASYGYTF.

V usage is TRBV10-3 and J usage is TRBJ2-5; D is possibly TRBD1 (6 bases). The CDR3 totals 12 residues. Looked up from germline, CDR1 is ENHRY and CDR2 is SYGVKD. The ends were cut back, 6 bases at V and 4 bases at J, with 9 bases in the middle. The CDR3 here is CAIRQGRETQYF. DNA for the CDR3: TGTGCCATCAGACAGGGTCGAGAGACCCAGTACTTC.

V is TRBV5-1 and J is TRBJ2-5; 7 positions match TRBD1. Trimming at V came to 5 bases and at J to 5 bases, leaving 9 bases not matched to a gene. CDR3 length equals 14 residues. The germline CDR1 and CDR2 sequences are SGHRS and YFSETQ. The CDR3 sequence: CASSNPTGAETQYF. The CDR3 nucleotides read TGCGCCAGCAGTAATCCAACAGGGGCCGAGACCCAGTACTTC.

This chain connects TRBV18 to TRBJ2-1; 14 bases agree with TRBD2. The CDR3 has 16 amino acids. The V segment lost 3 bases and the J segment 7 bases; nucleotides outside the gene matches: 5. Per the germline V gene, CDR1 is KGHSH and CDR2 is LQKENI. The DNA of the CDR3 is TGTGCCAGCTCACCGGGGACTAGCGGGGGACTAAATGAGCAGTTCTTC. Its protein is CASSPGTSGGLNEQFF. Drawing the rest from reference TRBV18 and TRBJ2-1, the complete variable domain is NAGVMQNPRHLVRRRGQEARLRCSPMKGHSHVYWYRQLPEEGLKFMVYLQKENIIDESGMPKERFSAEFPKEGPSILRIQQVVRGDSAAYFCASSPGTSGGLNEQFFGPGTRLTVL.

V is TRBV28 and J is TRBJ1-6, with 7 bases identical to TRBD1. Per germline, CDR1 MDHEN and CDR2 SYDVKM. CDR3 length: 14 amino acids. V was clipped by 7 bases and J by 9 bases; unmatched bases: 9. The CDR3 sequence is CASILRQGGSPLHF. The CDR3 DNA reads TGTGCCAGCATCCTACGACAGGGCGGTTCACCCCTCCACTTT.

The rearrangement links TRBV5-5 to TRBJ2-5, with 7 bases lining up with TRBD1. This CDR3 has 15 amino acids. The germline CDR1 and CDR2 sequences are SGHKS and YYEKEE (reference sequence). V lost 4 bases, J lost 1 base, and 7 bases stayed unmatched. CDR3 sequence reads: CASSPGQRIQETQYF. CDR3 nucleotide sequence: TGTGCCAGCAGCCCGGGACAGCGAATCCAAGAGACCCAGTACTTC.

Only one count was recorded for this clone. This chain connects TRBV5-4 to TRBJ1-4; D unclear. The germline V gene has CDR1 SGHNT and CDR2 YYREEE (reference sequence). The length of the CDR3 is 15 residues. Trimming stripped 0 bases from V and 0 bases from J, with 6 bases between. The CDR3 coding sequence is TGTGCCAGCAGCTTGGGCGGAGCAACTAATGAAAAACTGTTTTTT. This codes for CASSLGGATNEKLFF. Drawing the rest from reference TRBV5-4 and TRBJ1-4, the complete variable domain is ETGVTQSPTHLIKTRGQQVTLRCSSQSGHNTVSWYQQALGQGPQFIFQYYREEENGRGNFPPRFSGLQFPNYSSELNVNALELDDSALYLCASSLGGATNEKLFFGSGTQLSVL.

A few counts support this clone. The chain joins TRBV11-2 to TRBJ2-6; 8 bases line up with TRBD1. V lost 3 bases, J lost 9 bases, and 7 bases stayed unmatched. The CDR3 extends over 15 amino acids. Germline V gene data show CDR1 as SGHAT and CDR2 as FQNNGV. The CDR3 DNA reads as TGTGCCAGCAGCTTCTACCGGGACAGGAGCAACGTCCTGACTTTC. It specifies CASSFYRDRSNVLTF.

This clone was found once. The V and J genes are TRBV7-9 and TRBJ2-2; D gene ambiguous. The V and J ends lost 5 bases and 3 bases respectively, with 4 bases between them. There are 12 residues in the CDR3. CDR1 and CDR2 (germline): SEHNR, FQNEAQ (reference sequence). The CDR3 bases are TGTGCCAGCAGCCGGTACACCGGGGAGCTGTTTTTT. It is translated as CASSRYTGELFF.

In nucleotides, the CDR3 is TGTGCCAGCAGCGGGGGACAGGGAACCAATCAGCCCCAGCATTTT. Amino acids: CASSGGQGTNQPQHF. The V and J genes are TRBV9 and TRBJ1-5, with TRBD1 matching over 9 bases. Germline V gene sequence: CDR1 SGDLS, CDR2 YYNGEE. Trimming removed 3 bases from V and 3 bases from J; junction bases left unmatched: 4. This CDR3 has 15 amino acids.